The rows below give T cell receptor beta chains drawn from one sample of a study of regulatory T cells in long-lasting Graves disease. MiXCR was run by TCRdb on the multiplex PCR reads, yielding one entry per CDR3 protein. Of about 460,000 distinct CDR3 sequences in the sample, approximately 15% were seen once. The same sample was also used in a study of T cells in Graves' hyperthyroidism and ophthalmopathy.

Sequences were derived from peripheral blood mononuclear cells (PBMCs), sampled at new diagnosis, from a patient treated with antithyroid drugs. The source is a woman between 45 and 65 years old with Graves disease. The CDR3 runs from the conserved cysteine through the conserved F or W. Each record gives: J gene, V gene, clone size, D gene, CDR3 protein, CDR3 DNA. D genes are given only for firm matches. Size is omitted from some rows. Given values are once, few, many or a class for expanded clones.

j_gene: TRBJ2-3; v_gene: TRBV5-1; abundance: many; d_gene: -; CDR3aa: CASSSLIPHTDTQYF; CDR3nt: TGCGCCAGCAGCTCTCTAATTCCCCACACAGATACGCAGTATTTT
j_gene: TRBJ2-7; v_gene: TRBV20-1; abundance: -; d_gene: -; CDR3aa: CSVMGGGEQYF; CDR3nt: TGCAGTGTTATGGGGGGTGGAGAGCAGTACTTC
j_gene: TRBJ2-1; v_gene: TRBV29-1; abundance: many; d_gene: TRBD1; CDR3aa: CSARTGHEQFF; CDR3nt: TGCAGCGCACGGACAGGGCATGAGCAGTTCTTC
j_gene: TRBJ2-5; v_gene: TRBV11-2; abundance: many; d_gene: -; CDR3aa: CASSQNEREYF; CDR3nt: TGTGCCAGCAGCCAAAACGAGCGAGAGTACTTC
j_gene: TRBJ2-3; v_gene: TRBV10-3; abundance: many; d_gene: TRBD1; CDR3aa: CAIREGTGATDTQYF; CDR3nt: TGTGCCATCAGGGAAGGGACAGGGGCGACAGATACGCAGTATTTT
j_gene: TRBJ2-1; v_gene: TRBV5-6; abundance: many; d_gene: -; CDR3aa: CASSLKAGYNEQFF; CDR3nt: TGTGCCAGCAGCTTAAAGGCTGGATACAATGAGCAGTTCTTC
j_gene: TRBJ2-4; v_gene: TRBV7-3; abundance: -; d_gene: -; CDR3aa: CASSRGPSKNIQYF; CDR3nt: TGTGCCAGCAGCCGCGGCCCTTCCAAAAACATTCAGTACTTC
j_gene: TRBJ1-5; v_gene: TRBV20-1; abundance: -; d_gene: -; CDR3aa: CSASTQQYSNQPQHF; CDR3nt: TGCAGTGCTAGTACACAGCAATATAGCAATCAGCCCCAGCATTTT
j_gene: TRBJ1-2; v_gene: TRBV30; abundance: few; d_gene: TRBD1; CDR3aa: CAWSSGQGFASGYGYTF; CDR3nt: TGTGCCTGGAGCTCCGGACAGGGCTTCGCCTCTGGGTATGGCTACACCTTC
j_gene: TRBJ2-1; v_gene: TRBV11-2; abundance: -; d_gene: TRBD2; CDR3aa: CASSLVTSGSDFTAINEQFF; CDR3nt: TGTGCCAGCAGCTTAGTTACTAGCGGGAGCGACTTTACCGCCATCAATGAGCAGTTCTTC
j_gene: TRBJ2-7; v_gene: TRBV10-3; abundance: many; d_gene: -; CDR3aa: CAISEGELYEQYF; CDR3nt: TGTGCCATCAGTGAGGGAGAGCTCTACGAGCAGTACTTC
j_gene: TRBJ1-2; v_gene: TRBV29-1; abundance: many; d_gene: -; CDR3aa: CSVPNPDVGGYTF; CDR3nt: TGCAGCGTTCCAAACCCCGACGTCGGGGGCTACACCTTC
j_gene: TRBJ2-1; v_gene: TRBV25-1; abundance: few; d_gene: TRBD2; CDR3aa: CASSHLAGDEQFF; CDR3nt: TGTGCCAGCAGTCATCTAGCGGGAGATGAGCAGTTCTTC